This entry describes one T cell receptor (beta chain). In the original processing: Amplification from reference gene primers served as the basis for estimated nucleated cell counts. TCRdb keeps only in-frame clones here, not all; method: immunoSEQ multiplex PCR. From that table come the V and J calls and clone size; the DNA was used to work out D and trimming. This table holds 150,000 or so clones, approximately 79% found once. These data belong to a study of blood T cell repertoires in COVID-19. Across the whole study: Both acute and convalescent COVID-19 samples were obtained from the United States, Italy and Spain.

Residents of about two dozen US areas, aged about 18 to 100 years, made up the participants. Among Cohort 3 donors, those recovered had two negative PCRs, clearance, or symptom resolution. CDR3 size: 15 residues. V lost 0 bases and J 3 bases, leaving 10 bases between the germline ends. Germline-derived CDR1 and CDR2 are SGHKS and YYEKEE (reference sequence). This clonotype originated in a woman aged 45-65 years who had recovered from COVID-19. V gene TRBV5-5 combines with J gene TRBJ1-5; D call uncertain. The source material was PBMCs or T cells enriched from blood (not recorded which). CDR3 coding DNA: TGTGCCAGCAGCTTGGCCCCGGGTTACAATCAGCCCCAGCATTTT. As protein: CASSLAPGYNQPQHF.